This is a list of T cell receptor beta chains from one sample in a study of control samples from healthy donors and cancer patients. The data were produced by immunoSEQ multiplex PCR, yet TCRdb's version contains in-frame clones alone and is incomplete. Among tens of thousands of clones, approximately 90% were seen once, and the ten largest hold 1.5% to 2%. Sequencing used PBMCs. The receptors come from a man aged 40-50 years with colorectal cancer. Each CDR3 is given with its conserved first and last residue. A D gene is named only where the DNA matches it firmly. Clone size, where shown, is once, few, many, or a class for clones that have expanded.

j_call: TRBJ1-3; clone_size: few; v_call: TRBV9; d_call: -; cdr3_aa: CASSGEAQFSGNTIYF; cdr3_nt: TGTGCCAGTTCGGGAGAAGCCCAATTCTCTGGAAACACCATATATTTT
j_call: TRBJ2-7; clone_size: -; v_call: TRBV4-1; d_call: -; cdr3_aa: CASSPMVTYEQYF; cdr3_nt: TGCGCCAGCAGCCCCATGGTAACCTACGAGCAGTACTTC
j_call: TRBJ2-3; clone_size: -; v_call: TRBV19; d_call: TRBD2; cdr3_aa: CASAPGLAGTDTQYF; cdr3_nt: TGTGCCAGTGCCCCGGGACTAGCGGGCACAGATACGCAGTATTTT
j_call: TRBJ2-5; clone_size: -; v_call: TRBV24-1; d_call: -; cdr3_aa: CATSDHRFQETQYF; cdr3_nt: TGTGCCACCAGTGATCACAGGTTCCAAGAGACCCAGTACTTC
j_call: TRBJ2-1; clone_size: -; v_call: TRBV27; d_call: -; cdr3_aa: CASSATLASFYNEQFF; cdr3_nt: TGTGCCAGCAGTGCCACCCTGGCTAGCTTCTACAATGAGCAGTTCTTC
j_call: TRBJ2-7; clone_size: -; v_call: TRBV18; d_call: -; cdr3_aa: CASSWGGDEQYF; cdr3_nt: TGTGCCAGCTCATGGGGGGGCGACGAGCAGTACTTC
j_call: TRBJ2-2; clone_size: -; v_call: TRBV5-4; d_call: TRBD1; cdr3_aa: CASSTGTGDTGELFF; cdr3_nt: TGTGCCAGCAGCACAGGGACAGGGGACACCGGGGAGCTGTTTTTT
j_call: TRBJ2-1; clone_size: -; v_call: TRBV24-1; d_call: -; cdr3_aa: CATSVRGDNEQFF; cdr3_nt: TGTGCCACCAGTGTCCGAGGGGACAATGAGCAGTTCTTC
j_call: TRBJ2-7; clone_size: -; v_call: TRBV7-9; d_call: TRBD1; cdr3_aa: CASSFWGQAYEQYF; cdr3_nt: TGTGCCAGCAGCTTTTGGGGACAGGCCTACGAGCAGTACTTC
j_call: TRBJ2-1; clone_size: -; v_call: TRBV27; d_call: TRBD2; cdr3_aa: CASSLRLAGGPREQFF; cdr3_nt: TGTGCCAGCAGTCTAAGACTAGCGGGAGGGCCGCGGGAGCAGTTCTTC
j_call: TRBJ2-1; clone_size: few; v_call: TRBV28; d_call: -; cdr3_aa: CASSLLGRYNEQFF; cdr3_nt: TGTGCCAGCAGTTTACTTGGACGTTACAATGAGCAGTTCTTC
j_call: TRBJ1-2; clone_size: -; v_call: TRBV5-4; d_call: -; cdr3_aa: CASSSPLGRPGDYGYTF; cdr3_nt: TGTGCCAGCAGCTCACCCCTTGGGCGGCCAGGGGACTATGGCTACACCTTC
j_call: TRBJ2-3; clone_size: -; v_call: TRBV3-1/TRBV3-2; d_call: -; cdr3_aa: CASSSLVGPSTDTQYF; cdr3_nt: TGTGCCAGCAGCTCCCTTGTCGGCCCCAGCACAGATACGCAGTATTTT
j_call: TRBJ1-1; clone_size: -; v_call: TRBV9; d_call: -; cdr3_aa: CASSVGVEGKREAFF; cdr3_nt: TGTGCCAGCAGCGTTGGAGTAGAAGGGAAGCGTGAAGCTTTCTTT
j_call: TRBJ2-5; clone_size: -; v_call: TRBV18; d_call: -; cdr3_aa: CASSPPAETQYF; cdr3_nt: TGTGCCAGCTCACCACCGGCGGAGACCCAGTACTTC
j_call: TRBJ1-4; clone_size: -; v_call: TRBV5-1; d_call: TRBD1; cdr3_aa: CASSFDGQGADTNEKLFF; cdr3_nt: TGCGCCAGCAGCTTTGACGGACAGGGGGCAGATACTAATGAAAAACTGTTTTTT
j_call: TRBJ2-1; clone_size: -; v_call: TRBV15; d_call: TRBD1; cdr3_aa: CATSREQGHPYNEQFF; cdr3_nt: TGTGCCACCAGCAGAGAACAGGGGCATCCATACAATGAGCAGTTCTTC
j_call: TRBJ2-1; clone_size: few; v_call: TRBV5-4; d_call: -; cdr3_aa: CASTPGPHYNEQFF; cdr3_nt: TGTGCCAGCACACCCGGACCTCATTACAATGAGCAGTTCTTC
j_call: TRBJ1-1; clone_size: -; v_call: TRBV28; d_call: -; cdr3_aa: CASSLHLRDPLNTEAFF; cdr3_nt: TGTGCCAGCAGTCTACACCTCCGTGACCCTTTAAACACTGAAGCTTTCTTT
j_call: TRBJ2-2; clone_size: -; v_call: TRBV13; d_call: TRBD2; cdr3_aa: CASSHRLAGGTGELFF; cdr3_nt: TGTGCCAGCAGCCATAGACTAGCGGGAGGGACCGGGGAGCTGTTTTTT
j_call: TRBJ2-7; clone_size: -; v_call: TRBV6-6; d_call: -; cdr3_aa: CASSYSPYEQYF; cdr3_nt: TGTGCCAGCAGTTACTCGCCATACGAGCAGTACTTC
j_call: TRBJ2-7; clone_size: -; v_call: TRBV19; d_call: TRBD1; cdr3_aa: CASSIDKQGAHEQYF; cdr3_nt: TGTGCCAGTAGTATAGATAAACAGGGGGCCCACGAGCAGTACTTC
j_call: TRBJ2-5; clone_size: -; v_call: TRBV9; d_call: -; cdr3_aa: CASSDTGLHKETQYF; cdr3_nt: TGTGCCAGCAGCGACACGGGACTTCACAAAGAGACCCAGTACTTC
j_call: TRBJ1-1; clone_size: -; v_call: TRBV18; d_call: -; cdr3_aa: CASSPSQDMNTEAFF; cdr3_nt: TGTGCCAGCTCACCCTCACAAGACATGAACACTGAAGCTTTCTTT
j_call: TRBJ2-1; clone_size: -; v_call: TRBV11-2; d_call: -; cdr3_aa: CASSPYNEQFF; cdr3_nt: TGTGCCAGCAGCCCTTACAATGAGCAGTTCTTC
j_call: TRBJ1-3; clone_size: -; v_call: TRBV4-3; d_call: -; cdr3_aa: CASSQDTGSGNTIYF; cdr3_nt: TGCGCCAGCAGCCAGGACACCGGGTCTGGAAACACCATATATTTT
j_call: TRBJ1-5; clone_size: once; v_call: TRBV7-8; d_call: TRBD1; cdr3_aa: CASSLRTGGGQPQHF; cdr3_nt: TGTGCCAGCAGCTTAAGGACAGGGGGCGGACAGCCCCAGCATTTT
j_call: TRBJ2-7; clone_size: -; v_call: TRBV6-2/TRBV6-3; d_call: -; cdr3_aa: CASSHDGPSYEQYF; cdr3_nt: TGTGCCAGCAGCCACGACGGGCCTTCCTACGAGCAGTACTTC
j_call: TRBJ1-5; clone_size: -; v_call: TRBV24-1; d_call: -; cdr3_aa: CATMDMLDQPQHF; cdr3_nt: TGTGCCACCATGGACATGTTAGATCAGCCCCAGCATTTT
j_call: TRBJ1-2; clone_size: -; v_call: TRBV21-1; d_call: -; cdr3_aa: CASGILGGDYGYTF; cdr3_nt: TGTGCCAGCGGAATTTTAGGGGGGGACTATGGCTACACCTTC
j_call: TRBJ2-2; clone_size: -; v_call: TRBV7-3; d_call: TRBD2; cdr3_aa: CASSLTSGSNTGELFF; cdr3_nt: TGTGCCAGCAGCTTAACTAGCGGGTCGAACACCGGGGAGCTGTTTTTT
j_call: TRBJ2-1; clone_size: -; v_call: TRBV5-1; d_call: TRBD2; cdr3_aa: CASSLRVTSDYNEQFF; cdr3_nt: TGCGCCAGCAGCTTGCGAGTGACTAGCGACTACAATGAGCAGTTCTTC
j_call: TRBJ2-7; clone_size: -; v_call: TRBV7-8; d_call: -; cdr3_aa: CASSSEGQGGSYEQYF; cdr3_nt: TGTGCCAGCAGCTCAGAAGGACAGGGAGGGAGCTACGAGCAGTACTTC
j_call: TRBJ2-2; clone_size: -; v_call: TRBV9; d_call: TRBD2; cdr3_aa: CASSFRAASGTGELFF; cdr3_nt: TGTGCCAGCAGCTTCCGGGCGGCTAGCGGGACGGGGGAGCTGTTTTTT
j_call: TRBJ2-2; clone_size: -; v_call: TRBV4-1; d_call: -; cdr3_aa: CASSQTGNTGELFF; cdr3_nt: TGCGCCAGCAGCCAAACAGGGAACACCGGGGAGCTGTTTTTT
j_call: TRBJ1-1; clone_size: -; v_call: TRBV15; d_call: -; cdr3_aa: CATSRATANTEAFF; cdr3_nt: TGTGCCACCAGCAGAGCGACGGCGAACACTGAAGCTTTCTTT
j_call: TRBJ2-3; clone_size: -; v_call: TRBV29-1; d_call: TRBD2; cdr3_aa: CSVGGTLTDTQYF; cdr3_nt: TGCAGCGTGGGGGGGACCTTGACAGATACGCAGTATTTT
j_call: TRBJ1-2; clone_size: -; v_call: TRBV6-5; d_call: -; cdr3_aa: CASSYNELNYGYTF; cdr3_nt: TGTGCCAGCAGTTACAACGAACTCAACTATGGCTACACCTTC
j_call: TRBJ2-3; clone_size: once; v_call: TRBV5-4; d_call: TRBD2; cdr3_aa: CASSFRLAGESDTQYF; cdr3_nt: TGTGCCAGCAGCTTTCGGCTAGCGGGAGAGTCGGATACGCAGTATTTT
j_call: TRBJ2-6; clone_size: -; v_call: TRBV6-5; d_call: -; cdr3_aa: CASSYSWGSGANVLTF; cdr3_nt: TGTGCCAGCAGTTACTCGTGGGGGAGCGGGGCCAACGTCCTGACTTTC
j_call: TRBJ1-1; clone_size: few; v_call: TRBV10-3; d_call: -; cdr3_aa: CAGSGQPNTEAFF; cdr3_nt: TGTGCCGGCTCGGGACAACCGAACACTGAAGCTTTCTTT
j_call: TRBJ2-3; clone_size: -; v_call: TRBV11-3; d_call: -; cdr3_aa: CASSRESGYTDTQYF; cdr3_nt: TGTGCCAGCAGCCGTGAGTCCGGCTACACAGATACGCAGTATTTT